A single sample gave rise to the 13 T cell receptor beta chains below, sequenced in a study of blood T cells in healthy people across ages. Next came a second PCR, run for about 7 to 11 cycles, which used a sample-barcoded 5' primer along with a J-beta primer mix. TCRdb fed the 5' RACE reads into MiXCR, producing one record per CDR3 protein. The data hold 780,000 or so distinct CDR3 sequences, with about 56% observed a single time. Sequenced sample: blood. These TCRs come from a middle-aged man in good health.

Only a few counts were recorded for this clonotype. This chain connects TRBV20-1 to TRBJ2-6; no firm D call. This CDR3 is 14 amino acids long. CDR1 and CDR2 (germline): DFQATT, SNEGSKA (reference sequence). V was pared by 0 bases and J by 2 bases, with 5 bases between. The CDR3 is CSARDLTGANVLTF. CDR3 coding DNA: TGCAGTGCTAGAGATCTCACTGGGGCCAACGTCCTGACTTTC.

The chain couples TRBV6-5 to TRBJ2-5; D is uncertain. The germline gives CDR1 MNHEY, CDR2 SVGAGI. With 6 bases removed from V and 4 bases from J, the gap between germline ends came to 12 bases. The length of the CDR3 is 13 residues. As DNA, the CDR3 is TGTGCCAGCAGAGTCCAGTGGGGAGAGACCCAGTACTTC. Its protein is CASRVQWGETQYF.

J is TRBJ2-3 and V is TRBV29-1, with D possibly matching TRBD2 (6 bases). This CDR3 is built from 11 residues. Germline V gene lookup returns CDR1 SQVTM and CDR2 ANQGSEA. The CDR3 nucleotides read TGCGGGGCGGGGTCCACAGATACGCAGTATTTT. Protein product: CGAGSTDTQYF.

On this clonotype itself: One end of the junction fails to match germline, which may point to a read error. This chain links TRBV7-2 with TRBJ2-4; D is unclear. CDR1 is SGHTA, CDR2 FQGNSA, per germline. The CDR3 sequence is 18 residues long. CDR3 in amino acids: CASILKDTLLSLGNIQYF. The CDR3 nucleotides read TGTGCCAGCATCTTAAAGGATACCCTCCTTAGCCTTGGAAACATTCAGTACTTC.

This chain joins TRBV20-1 and TRBJ1-1; 8 bases match TRBD1. Per the germline V gene, CDR1 is DFQATT and CDR2 is SNEGSKA (reference sequence). This CDR3 is 15 amino acids long. The V segment lost 3 bases and the J segment 6 bases; nucleotides outside the gene matches: 12. The CDR3 bases are TGCAGTGCTAGGGAAGCAGGGGGCTTTTGGCCTGAAGCTTTCTTT. Translating it yields CSAREAGGFWPEAFF.

The rearrangement uses TRBV29-1 and TRBJ1-1; 10 nucleotides line up with TRBD1. The CDR3 loop spans 14 amino acids. V shed 3 bases and J 5 bases; nucleotides not matched to a gene: 6. CDR1 is SQVTM, CDR2 ANQGSEA, per germline. CDR3 amino acids: CSVEFDRGRTEAFF. The CDR3 coding sequence is TGCAGCGTTGAGTTCGACAGGGGGCGAACTGAAGCTTTCTTT. The full variable domain, with the rest looked up from reference TRBV29-1 and TRBJ1-1, is SAVISQKPSRDICQRGTSLTIQCQVDSQVTMMFWYRQQPGQSLTLIATANQGSEATYESGFVIDKFPISRPNLTFSTLTVSNMSPEDSSIYLCSVEFDRGRTEAFFGQGTRLTVV.

The chain employs TRBV27 and TRBJ2-1, with 8 bases fitting TRBD2. Germline trimming cut 3 bases from V and 5 bases from J; bases unmatched to any gene: 6. Germline V gene data show CDR1 as MNHEY and CDR2 as SMNVEV (reference sequence). The CDR3 contains 15 residues. For the CDR3, the DNA is TGTGCCAGCAGTTTTCAGGCGGGAGGCAACAATGAGCAGTTCTTC. Protein: CASSFQAGGNNEQFF.

The chain links TRBV20-1 to TRBJ1-1; 9 positions agree with TRBD1. This CDR3 spans 13 amino acids. The germline CDR1 and CDR2 sequences are DFQATT and SNEGSKA (reference sequence). CDR3 protein: CRVDRGTNTEAFF. As DNA, the CDR3 is TGCAGGGTTGACAGGGGGACGAACACTGAAGCTTTCTTT.

CDR3 bases: TGCAGCGTCGCTGGGACCGGGACAGGGGTGCTCTACGAGCAGTACTTC. Translating it yields CSVAGTGTGVLYEQYF. This rearrangement joins TRBV29-1 to TRBJ2-7; 10 bases align to TRBD1. V shed 6 bases and J 3 bases; nucleotides not matched to a gene: 14. The CDR3 contains 16 residues. CDR1 and CDR2 (germline): SQVTM, ANQGSEA.

This clonotype appeared a few times. V is TRBV24-1 and J is TRBJ1-2; D might be TRBD1 (5 bases). Trimming took 4 bases from V and 6 from J, leaving 11 bases between them. This CDR3 contains 13 residues. The germline CDR1 and CDR2 sequences are KGHDR and SFDVKD. Here the CDR3 reads CATSDRGGDGYTF. The CDR3 DNA follows: TGTGCCACCAGTGACCGTGGGGGAGATGGCTACACCTTC.

This clonotype was counted between two and nine times. V and J are TRBV6-5 and TRBJ1-5; D perhaps matches TRBD1 (5 bases). Germline loops: CDR1 MNHEY, CDR2 SVGAGI. This CDR3 spans 14 amino acids. The ends were cut back, 6 bases at V and 2 bases at J, with 11 bases in the middle. The CDR3 DNA reads as TGTGCCAGCAGGGGGGTAGGTGGCAATCAGCCCCAGCATTTT. It specifies CASRGVGGNQPQHF.

The V and J genes are TRBV3-1 and TRBJ2-5, with TRBD2 matching over 12 bases. J gave up 4 bases and V 6 bases, and 6 bases lay outside the gene matches. CDR1 and CDR2 from the germline V gene are LGHDT and YNNKEL (reference sequence). This CDR3 region has 15 residues. The CDR3 DNA reads as TGTGCCAGCAGTCTCCTAGCGGGGGGGGCAGAGACCCAGTACTTC. Protein: CASSLLAGGAETQYF.

The chain combines TRBV27 with TRBJ2-3, with D possibly TRBD2 on 5 matching bases. The CDR3 sequence is 12 residues long. From germline, CDR1 is MNHEY and CDR2 SMNVEV (reference sequence). V shed 4 bases and J shed 9 bases, with 11 bases lying between them. CDR3 nucleotide sequence: TGTGCCAGCAGTTCCGGCCCGGGGACGCAGTATTTT. It translates to CASSSGPGTQYF.